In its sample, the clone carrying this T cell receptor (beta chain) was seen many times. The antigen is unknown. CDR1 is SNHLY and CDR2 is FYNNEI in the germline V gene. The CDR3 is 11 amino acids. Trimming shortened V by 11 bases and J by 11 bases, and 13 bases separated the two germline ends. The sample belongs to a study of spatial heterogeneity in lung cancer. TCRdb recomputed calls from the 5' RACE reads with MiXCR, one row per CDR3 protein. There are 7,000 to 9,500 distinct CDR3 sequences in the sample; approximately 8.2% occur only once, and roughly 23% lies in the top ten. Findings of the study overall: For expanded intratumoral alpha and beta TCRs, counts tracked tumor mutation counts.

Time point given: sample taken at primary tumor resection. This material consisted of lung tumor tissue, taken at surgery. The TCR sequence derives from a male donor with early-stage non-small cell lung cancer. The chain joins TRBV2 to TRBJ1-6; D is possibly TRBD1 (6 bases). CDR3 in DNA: TGTGCCTTAGGGGGGAGTCCACCCCTCCACTTT. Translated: CALGGSPPLHF.